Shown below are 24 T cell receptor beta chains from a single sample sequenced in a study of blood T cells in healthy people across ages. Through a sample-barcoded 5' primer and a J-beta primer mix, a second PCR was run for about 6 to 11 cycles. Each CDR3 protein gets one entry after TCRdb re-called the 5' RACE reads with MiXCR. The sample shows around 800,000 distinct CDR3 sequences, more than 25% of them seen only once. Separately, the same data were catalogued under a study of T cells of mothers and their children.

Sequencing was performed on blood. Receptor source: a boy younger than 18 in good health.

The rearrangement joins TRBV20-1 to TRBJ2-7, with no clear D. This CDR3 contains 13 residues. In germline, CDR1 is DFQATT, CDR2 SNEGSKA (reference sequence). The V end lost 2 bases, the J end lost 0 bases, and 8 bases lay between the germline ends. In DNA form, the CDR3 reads TGCAGTGCTAGACCGACTTTCTCCTACGAGCAGTACTTC. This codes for CSARPTFSYEQYF.

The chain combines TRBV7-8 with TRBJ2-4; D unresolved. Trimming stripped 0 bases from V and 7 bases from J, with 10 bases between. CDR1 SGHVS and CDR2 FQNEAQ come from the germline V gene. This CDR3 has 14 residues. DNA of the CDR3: TGTGCCAGCAGCTTAGCGCGATCCGGGAACATTCAGTACTTC. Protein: CASSLARSGNIQYF.

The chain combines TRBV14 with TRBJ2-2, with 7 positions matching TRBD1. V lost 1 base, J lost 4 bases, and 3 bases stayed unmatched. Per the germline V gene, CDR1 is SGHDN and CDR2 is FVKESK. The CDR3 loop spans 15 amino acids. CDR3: CASSQGQGFTGELFF. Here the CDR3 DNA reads TGTGCCAGCAGCCAAGGACAGGGATTCACCGGGGAGCTGTTTTTT.

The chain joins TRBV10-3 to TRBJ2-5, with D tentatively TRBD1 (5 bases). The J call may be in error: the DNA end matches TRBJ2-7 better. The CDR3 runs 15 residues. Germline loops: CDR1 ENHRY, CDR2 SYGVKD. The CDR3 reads CAISGSYDRTYEQYF. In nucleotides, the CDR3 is TGTGCCATCAGTGGGAGTTATGACAGAACCTACGAGCAGTACTTC.

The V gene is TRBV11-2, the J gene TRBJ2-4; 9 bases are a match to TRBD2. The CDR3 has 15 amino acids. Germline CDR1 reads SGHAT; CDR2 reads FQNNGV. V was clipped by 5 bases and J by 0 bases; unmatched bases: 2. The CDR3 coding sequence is TGTGCCAGCAGCCTAGCGGGGTCAGCCAAAAACATTCAGTACTTC. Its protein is CASSLAGSAKNIQYF.

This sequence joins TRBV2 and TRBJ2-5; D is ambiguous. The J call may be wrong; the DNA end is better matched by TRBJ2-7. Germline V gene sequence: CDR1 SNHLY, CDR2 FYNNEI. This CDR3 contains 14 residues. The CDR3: CASSEARNAYEQYF. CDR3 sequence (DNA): TGTGCCAGCAGTGAAGCCAGAAATGCCTACGAGCAGTACTTC.

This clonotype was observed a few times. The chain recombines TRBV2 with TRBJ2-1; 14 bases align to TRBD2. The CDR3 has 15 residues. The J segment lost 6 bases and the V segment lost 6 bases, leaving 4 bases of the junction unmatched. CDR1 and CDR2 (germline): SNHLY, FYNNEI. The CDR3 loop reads CASSAGTSGGNEQFF. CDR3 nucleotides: TGTGCCAGCAGCGCTGGGACTAGCGGGGGCAATGAGCAGTTCTTC.

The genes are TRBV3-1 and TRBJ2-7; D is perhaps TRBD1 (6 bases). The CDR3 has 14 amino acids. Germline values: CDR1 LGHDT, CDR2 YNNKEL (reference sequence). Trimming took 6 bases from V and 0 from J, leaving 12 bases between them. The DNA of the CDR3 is TGTGCCAGCAGACAAACAGGGAGCTCCTACGAGCAGTACTTC. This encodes CASRQTGSSYEQYF.

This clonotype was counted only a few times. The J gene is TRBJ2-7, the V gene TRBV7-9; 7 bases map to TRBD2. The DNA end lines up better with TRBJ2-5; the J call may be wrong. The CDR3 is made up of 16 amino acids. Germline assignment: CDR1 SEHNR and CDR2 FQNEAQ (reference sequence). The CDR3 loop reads CASSRPVTGGQETQYF. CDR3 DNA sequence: TGTGCCAGCAGCCGCCCCGTCACGGGGGGACAAGAGACCCAGTACTTC.

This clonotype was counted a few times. CDR3 in amino acids: CASSLGQGVSYTF. The CDR3 coding sequence is TGTGCCAGCAGCCTCGGACAGGGCGTAAGCTACACCTTC. The genes are TRBV3-1 and TRBJ1-2; 8 bases are shared with TRBD1. This CDR3 comprises 13 residues. Trimming took 4 bases from V and 9 from J; bases not matched to a gene: 7. Germline assignment: CDR1 LGHDT and CDR2 YNNKEL (reference sequence).

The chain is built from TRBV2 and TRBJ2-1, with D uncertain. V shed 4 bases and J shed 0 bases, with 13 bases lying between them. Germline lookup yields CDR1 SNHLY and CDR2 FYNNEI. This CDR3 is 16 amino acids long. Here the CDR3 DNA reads TGTGCCAGCAGTGCCAAAGTCTGGGGCTCCTACAATGAGCAGTTCTTC. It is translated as CASSAKVWGSYNEQFF.

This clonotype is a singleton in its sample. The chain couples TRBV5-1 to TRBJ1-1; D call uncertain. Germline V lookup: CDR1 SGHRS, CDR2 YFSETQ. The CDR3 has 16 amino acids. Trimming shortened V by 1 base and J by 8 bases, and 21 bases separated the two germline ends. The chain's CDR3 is CASSLQRGVGSSEAFF. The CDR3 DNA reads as TGCGCCAGCAGCTTGCAGCGGGGTGTCGGGTCATCAGAAGCTTTCTTT.

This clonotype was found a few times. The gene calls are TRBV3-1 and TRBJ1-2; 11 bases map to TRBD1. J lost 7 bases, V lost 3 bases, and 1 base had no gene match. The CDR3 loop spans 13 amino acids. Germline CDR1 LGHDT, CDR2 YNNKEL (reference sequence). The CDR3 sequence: CASSQDRGPGYTF. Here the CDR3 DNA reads TGTGCCAGCAGCCAGGACAGGGGGCCTGGCTACACCTTC.

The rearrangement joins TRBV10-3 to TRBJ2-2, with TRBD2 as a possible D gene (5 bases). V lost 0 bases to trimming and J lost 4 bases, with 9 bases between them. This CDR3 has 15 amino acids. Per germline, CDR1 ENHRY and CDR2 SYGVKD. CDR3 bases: TGTGCCATCAGTGAGTCAGGGAGCGTCACCGGGGAGCTGTTTTTT. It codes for CAISESGSVTGELFF.

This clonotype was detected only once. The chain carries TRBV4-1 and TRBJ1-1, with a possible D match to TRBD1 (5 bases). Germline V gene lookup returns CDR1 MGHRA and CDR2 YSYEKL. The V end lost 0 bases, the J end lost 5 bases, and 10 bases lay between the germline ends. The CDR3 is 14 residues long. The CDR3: CASSQDRQKTEAFF. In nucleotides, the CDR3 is TGCGCCAGCAGCCAAGACAGACAGAAAACTGAAGCTTTCTTT.

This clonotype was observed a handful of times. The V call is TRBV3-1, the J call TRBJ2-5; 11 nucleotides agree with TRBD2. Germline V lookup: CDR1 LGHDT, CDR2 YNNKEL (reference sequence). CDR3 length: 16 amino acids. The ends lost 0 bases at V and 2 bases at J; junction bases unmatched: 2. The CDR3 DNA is TGTGCCAGCAGCCAAGAGAGACTAGCGGGGCAAGAGACCCAGTACTTC. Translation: CASSQERLAGQETQYF.

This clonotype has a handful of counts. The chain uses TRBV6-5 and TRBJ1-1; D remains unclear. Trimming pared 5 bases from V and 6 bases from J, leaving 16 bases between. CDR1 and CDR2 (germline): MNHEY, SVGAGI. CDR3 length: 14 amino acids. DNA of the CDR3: TGTGCCAGCAGTCGGGGAGCATGGGGTTCTGAAGCTTTCTTT. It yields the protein CASSRGAWGSEAFF.

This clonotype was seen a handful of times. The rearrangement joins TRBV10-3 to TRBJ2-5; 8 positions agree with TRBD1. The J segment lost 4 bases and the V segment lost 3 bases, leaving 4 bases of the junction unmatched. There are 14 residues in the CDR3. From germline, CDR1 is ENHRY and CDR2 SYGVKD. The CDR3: CAISEPGQGETQYF. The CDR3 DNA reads TGTGCCATCAGTGAACCTGGACAGGGAGAGACCCAGTACTTC.

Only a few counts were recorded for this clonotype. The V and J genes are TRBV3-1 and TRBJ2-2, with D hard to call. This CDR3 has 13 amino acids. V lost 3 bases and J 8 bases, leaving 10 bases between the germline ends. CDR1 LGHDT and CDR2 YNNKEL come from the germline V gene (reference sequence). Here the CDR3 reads CASSHPLSGELFF. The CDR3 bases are TGTGCCAGCAGCCACCCCCTTTCTGGGGAGCTGTTTTTT.

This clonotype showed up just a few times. CDR3 sequence (DNA): TGCAGTGCCACCTTGGACGTATACAATGAGCAGTTCTTC. This translates into CSATLDVYNEQFF. The chain employs TRBV20-1 and TRBJ2-1; D remains unclear. From germline, CDR1 is DFQATT and CDR2 SNEGSKA (reference sequence). The ends were cut back, 6 bases at V and 4 bases at J, with 13 bases in the middle. This CDR3 contains 13 residues.

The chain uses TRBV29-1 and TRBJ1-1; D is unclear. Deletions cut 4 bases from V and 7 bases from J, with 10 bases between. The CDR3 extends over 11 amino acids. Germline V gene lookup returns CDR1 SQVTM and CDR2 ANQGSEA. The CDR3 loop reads CSVVVGREAFF. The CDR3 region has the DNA TGCAGCGTTGTGGTGGGTCGTGAAGCTTTCTTT.

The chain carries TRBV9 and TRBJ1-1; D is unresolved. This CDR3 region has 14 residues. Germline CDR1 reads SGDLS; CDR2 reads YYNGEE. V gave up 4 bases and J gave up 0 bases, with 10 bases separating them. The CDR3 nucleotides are TGTGCCAGCAGCCCCCAGAGGGTGAACACTGAAGCTTTCTTT. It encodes CASSPQRVNTEAFF.

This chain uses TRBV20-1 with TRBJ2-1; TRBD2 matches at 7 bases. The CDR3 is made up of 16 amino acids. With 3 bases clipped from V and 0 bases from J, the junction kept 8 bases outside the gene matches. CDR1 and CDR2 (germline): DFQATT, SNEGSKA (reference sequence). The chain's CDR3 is CSASVGGGSSYNEQFF. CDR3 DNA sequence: TGCAGTGCTAGTGTTGGCGGGGGAAGCTCCTACAATGAGCAGTTCTTC.

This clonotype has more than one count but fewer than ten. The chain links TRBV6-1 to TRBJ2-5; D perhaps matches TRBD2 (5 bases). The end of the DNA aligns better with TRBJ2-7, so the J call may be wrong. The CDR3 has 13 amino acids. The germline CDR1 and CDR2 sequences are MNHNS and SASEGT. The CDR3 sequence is CASSVEGPYEQYF. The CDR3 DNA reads TGTGCCAGCAGTGTTGAGGGCCCCTACGAGCAGTACTTC.